The clone carrying this TCR beta chain turned up a few times. Its antigen is not known. This sample is part of a study of blood T cells in healthy people across ages. Study-wide context: Template switching retrieved approximately one barcoded beta molecule for each two T cells. Findings and limits, study-wide: There were more naive CD4+ cells and higher diversity in long-lived donors than in aged donors.

The germline V and J ends were trimmed by 5 bases and 10 bases, with 15 bases remaining between them. This CDR3 is 12 amino acids long. Germline loops: CDR1 DFQATT, CDR2 SNEGSKA (reference sequence). Combining a sample-barcoded 5' primer with a J-beta primer mix, a second PCR ran for about 6 to 11 cycles. Tags on each cDNA molecule came from a template-switch adaptor with 12 random nucleotides. Each CDR3 protein gets one entry after TCRdb re-called the 5' RACE reads with MiXCR. The data contain around 800,000 distinct CDR3 sequences, around 42% of them seen just once; the ten biggest clones take up around 18%.

The genes are TRBV20-1 and TRBJ2-1, with D perhaps matching TRBD2 (5 bases). This clonotype was obtained from a man between 60 and 70 years old in good health. Sequences were obtained from blood. The chain's CDR3 is CSAVSGLGEQFF. DNA for the CDR3: TGCAGTGCTGTCTCAGGACTGGGAGAGCAGTTCTTC.